This entry lists 10 T cell receptor beta chains sequenced from one sample in a study of T cells in Graves' hyperthyroidism and ophthalmopathy (dated by TCRdb to the late 2010s). Libraries were built with multiplex PCR. Sequencing instrument: Illumina HiSeq 2000. The TCR beta CDR3 regions were amplified from the RNA transcripts. A first-round RT-PCR of the TCR CDR3 used the HTBI primer set with the Qiagen OneStep RT-PCR kit. The public reads were reanalyzed by TCRdb: fastp trimming at Q25, MiXCR alignment, in-frame beta chains only. Merged by CDR3 protein, the rows form single entries marked with the most common genes and DNA. Here the sample has just over 550,000 distinct CDR3 sequences; 46% occur a single time. The top ten constitute about 7.8% of the sample. Sequencing was done on a sample of peripheral blood or thyroid tissue (not recorded which). All receptors derive from a woman aged 18 to 35 with Graves' hyperthyroidism. Donor details come from another sample of the same person, matched by shared clones.

This chain connects TRBV2 to TRBJ1-2; unclear D gene. This CDR3 has 17 residues. Germline CDR1 SNHLY, CDR2 FYNNEI. V shed 3 bases and J shed 0 bases, with 17 bases lying between them. CDR3 loop: CASSEGSHAMANYGYTF. CDR3 coding DNA: TGTGCCAGCAGTGAGGGATCTCACGCCATGGCTAACTATGGCTACACCTTC.

This clonotype was detected ten times or more. The rearrangement uses TRBV15 and TRBJ2-7; 7 bases agree with TRBD1. The CDR3 totals 14 residues. From germline, CDR1 is LNHNV and CDR2 YYDKDF (reference sequence). Unmatched junction bases numbered 9, after V lost 5 bases and J lost 5 bases. The CDR3 is CATSLRQGPHEQYF. In DNA, the CDR3 is TGTGCCACCAGCTTACGACAGGGTCCCCACGAGCAGTACTTC.

The chain is built from TRBV14 and TRBJ2-1, with D tentatively TRBD2 (5 bases). V was clipped by 6 bases and J by 4 bases, with 16 bases between them. There are 15 residues in the CDR3. Germline values: CDR1 SGHDN, CDR2 FVKESK. CDR3 DNA: TGTGCCAGCAGACCACCCCGCGGGCCGTACAATGAGCAGTTCTTC. Translation: CASRPPRGPYNEQFF.

This clonotype came up once. The CDR3 does not close with the conserved phenylalanine or tryptophan, likely indicating a read error. No DNA is shown, since the ends of the CDR3 on it are uncertain; the CDR3 is the one TCRdb lists. The genes are TRBV2 and TRBJ1-1. Germline CDR1 and CDR2: SNHLY and FYNNEI. The CDR3 is 8 residues long, counting both termini. The CDR3 loop is CASRLGLG.

This sequence joins TRBV6-1 and TRBJ2-7, with 8 bases that match TRBD1. This CDR3 comprises 13 residues. The germline CDR1 and CDR2 sequences are MNHNS and SASEGT. The ends lost 8 bases at V and 0 bases at J; junction bases unmatched: 3. CDR3 in DNA: TGTGCCAGCGAGGGACAGGACTCCTACGAGCAGTACTTC. Encoded protein: CASEGQDSYEQYF.

This clonotype was observed a few times. The chain has TRBV7-6 and TRBJ1-5; perhaps TRBD1 as D (5 bases). Trimming cost V 1 base and J 1 base, with 8 bases left between them. Germline V gene lookup returns CDR1 SGHVS and CDR2 FNYEAQ. The CDR3 has 15 residues. In DNA form, the CDR3 reads TGTGCCAGCAGCTTAGGCCACAGGAGCAATCAGCCCCAGCATTTT. This sequence encodes CASSLGHRSNQPQHF.

J is TRBJ2-5 and V is TRBV7-9; D is possibly TRBD2 (6 bases). This CDR3 spans 15 amino acids. Per the germline V gene, CDR1 is SEHNR and CDR2 is FQNEAQ (reference sequence). V was pared by 6 bases and J by 1 base, with 15 bases between. CDR3 protein: CASSPSDYTQETQYF. In nucleotides, the CDR3 is TGTGCCAGCAGTCCCTCGGACTACACCCAAGAGACCCAGTACTTC.

This clonotype was counted between two and nine times. The J gene is TRBJ2-7, the V gene TRBV14, with 9 nucleotides matching TRBD2. Looked up from germline, CDR1 is SGHDN and CDR2 is FVKESK. V shed 2 bases, J shed 5 bases, and the junction held 7 bases outside the gene matches. CDR3 length: 15 residues. As DNA, the CDR3 is TGTGCCAGCAGCCAACTGGGACTAGCCGAGGACGAGCAGTACTTC. Residues: CASSQLGLAEDEQYF.

This clonotype occurred a few times. The rearrangement links TRBV6-5 to TRBJ2-7; D is unresolved. Germline V lookup: CDR1 MNHEY, CDR2 SVGAGI. The ends were cut back, 0 bases at V and 6 bases at J, with 6 bases in the middle. This CDR3 is 12 amino acids long. The chain's CDR3 is CASSYSLTEQYF. For the CDR3, the DNA is TGTGCCAGCAGTTACTCCCTTACCGAGCAGTACTTC.

This clonotype was detected only a few times. The chain couples TRBV7-8 to TRBJ2-2; possible D gene TRBD2, 6 bases. Germline V gives CDR1 SGHVS, CDR2 FQNEAQ. V was trimmed by 3 bases and J by 3 bases, leaving 8 bases between them. CDR3 length: 14 amino acids. The CDR3 here is CASSFRRDTGELFF. The CDR3 DNA sequence: TGTGCCAGCAGCTTTCGGAGGGACACCGGGGAGCTGTTTTTT.